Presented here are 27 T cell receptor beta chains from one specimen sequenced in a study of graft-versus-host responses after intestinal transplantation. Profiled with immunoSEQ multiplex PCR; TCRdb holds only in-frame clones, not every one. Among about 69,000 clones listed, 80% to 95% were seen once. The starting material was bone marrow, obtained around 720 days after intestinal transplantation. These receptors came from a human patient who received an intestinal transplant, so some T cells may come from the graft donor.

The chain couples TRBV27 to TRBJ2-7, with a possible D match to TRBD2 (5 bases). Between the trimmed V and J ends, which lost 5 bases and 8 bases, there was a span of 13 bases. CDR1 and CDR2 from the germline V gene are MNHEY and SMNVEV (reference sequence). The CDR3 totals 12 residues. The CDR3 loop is CASSAGGRQQYF. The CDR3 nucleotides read TGTGCCAGCAGTGCGGGTGGCAGGCAGCAGTACTTC.

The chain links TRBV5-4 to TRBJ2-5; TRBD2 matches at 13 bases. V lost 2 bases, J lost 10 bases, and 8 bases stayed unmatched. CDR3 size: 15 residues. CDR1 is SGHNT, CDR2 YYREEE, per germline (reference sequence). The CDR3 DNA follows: TGTGCCAGCAGCTTCTTTACTAGCGGGGGGGCTTTCCAGTACTTC. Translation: CASSFFTSGGAFQYF. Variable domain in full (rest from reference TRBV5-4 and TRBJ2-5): ETGVTQSPTHLIKTRGQQVTLRCSSQSGHNTVSWYQQALGQGPQFIFQYYREEENGRGNFPPRFSGLQFPNYSSELNVNALELDDSALYLCASSFFTSGGAFQYFGPGTRLLVL.

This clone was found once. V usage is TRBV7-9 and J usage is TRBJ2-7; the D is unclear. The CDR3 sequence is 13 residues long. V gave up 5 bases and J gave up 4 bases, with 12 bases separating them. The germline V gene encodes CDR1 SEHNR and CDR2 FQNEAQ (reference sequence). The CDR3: CASSATYSYEQYF. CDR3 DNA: TGTGCCAGCAGCGCCACGTACAGTTACGAGCAGTACTTC.

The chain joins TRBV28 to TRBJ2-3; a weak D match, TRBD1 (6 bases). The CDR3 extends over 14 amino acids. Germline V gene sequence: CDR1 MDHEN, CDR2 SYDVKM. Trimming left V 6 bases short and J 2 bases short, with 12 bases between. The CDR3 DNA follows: TGTGCCAGCAGGCCCGGACAGAACACAGATACGCAGTATTTT. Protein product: CASRPGQNTDTQYF.

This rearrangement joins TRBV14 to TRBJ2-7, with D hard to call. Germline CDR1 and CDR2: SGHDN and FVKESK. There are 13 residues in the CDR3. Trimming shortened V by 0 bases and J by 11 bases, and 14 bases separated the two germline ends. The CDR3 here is CASSQDLALEKYF. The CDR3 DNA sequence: TGTGCCAGCAGCCAAGATCTGGCCCTAGAAAAGTACTTC.

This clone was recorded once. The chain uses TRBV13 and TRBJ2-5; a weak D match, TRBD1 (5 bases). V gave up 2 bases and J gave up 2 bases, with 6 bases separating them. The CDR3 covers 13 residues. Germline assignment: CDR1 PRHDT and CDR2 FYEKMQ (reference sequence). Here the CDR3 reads CASSLKGQETQYF. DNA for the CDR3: TGTGCCAGCAGCTTAAAGGGGCAAGAGACCCAGTACTTC.

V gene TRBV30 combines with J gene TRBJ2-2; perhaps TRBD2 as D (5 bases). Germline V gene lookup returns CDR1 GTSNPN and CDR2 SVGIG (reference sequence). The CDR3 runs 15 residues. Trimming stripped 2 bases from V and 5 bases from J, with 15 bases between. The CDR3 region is CAWSFGDPGTGELFF. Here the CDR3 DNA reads TGTGCCTGGAGTTTCGGGGATCCGGGGACCGGGGAGCTGTTTTTT. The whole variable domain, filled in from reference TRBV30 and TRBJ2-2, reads SQTIHQWPATLVQPVGSPLSLECTVEGTSNPNLYWYRQAAGRGLQLLFYSVGIGQISSEVPQNLSASRPQDRQFILSSKKLLLSDSGFYLCAWSFGDPGTGELFFGEGSRLTVL.

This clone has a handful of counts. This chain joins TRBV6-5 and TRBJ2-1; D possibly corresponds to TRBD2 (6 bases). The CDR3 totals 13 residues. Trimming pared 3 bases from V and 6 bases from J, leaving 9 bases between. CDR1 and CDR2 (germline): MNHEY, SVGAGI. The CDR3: CASSYPGSNEQFF. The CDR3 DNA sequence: TGTGCCAGCAGTTATCCCGGGAGCAATGAGCAGTTCTTC.

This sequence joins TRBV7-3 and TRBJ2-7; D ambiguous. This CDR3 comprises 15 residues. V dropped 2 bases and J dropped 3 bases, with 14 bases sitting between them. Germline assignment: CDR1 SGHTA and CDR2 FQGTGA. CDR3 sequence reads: CASSLSPSLVYEQYF. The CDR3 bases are TGTGCCAGCAGCTTATCCCCGTCTTTGGTCTACGAGCAGTACTTC. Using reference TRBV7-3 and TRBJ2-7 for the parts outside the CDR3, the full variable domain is GAGVSQTPSNKVTEKGKYVELRCDPISGHTALYWYRQSLGQGPEFLIYFQGTGAADDSGLPNDRFFAVRPEGSVSTLKIQRTERGDSAVYLCASSLSPSLVYEQYFGPGTRLTVT.

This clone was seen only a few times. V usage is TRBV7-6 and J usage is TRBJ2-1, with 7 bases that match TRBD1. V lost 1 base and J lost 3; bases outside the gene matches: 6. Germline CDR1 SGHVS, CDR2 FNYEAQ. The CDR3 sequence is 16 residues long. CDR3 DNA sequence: TGTGCCAGCAGCTTAGTTCCAACAGGGGTCTACAATGAGCAGTTCTTC. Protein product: CASSLVPTGVYNEQFF. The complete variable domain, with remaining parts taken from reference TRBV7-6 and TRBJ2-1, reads GAGVSQSPRYKVTKRGQDVALRCDPISGHVSLYWYRQALGQGPEFLTYFNYEAQQDKSGLPNDRFSAERPEGSISTLTIQRTEQRDSAMYRCASSLVPTGVYNEQFFGPGTRLTVL.

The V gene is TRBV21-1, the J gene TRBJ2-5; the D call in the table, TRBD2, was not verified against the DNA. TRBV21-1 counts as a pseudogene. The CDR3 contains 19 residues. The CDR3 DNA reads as TGTGCCAGCAGCAAAGAGGGGGCTAGCGGGAGGAGGGTACGAGAGACCCAGTACTTC. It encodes CASSKEGASGRRVRETQYF.

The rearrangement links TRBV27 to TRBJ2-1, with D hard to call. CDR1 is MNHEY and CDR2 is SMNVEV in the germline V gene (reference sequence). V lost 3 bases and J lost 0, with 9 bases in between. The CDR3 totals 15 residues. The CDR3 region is CASSFTPHSYNEQFF. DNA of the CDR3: TGTGCCAGCAGTTTCACACCCCACTCCTACAATGAGCAGTTCTTC.

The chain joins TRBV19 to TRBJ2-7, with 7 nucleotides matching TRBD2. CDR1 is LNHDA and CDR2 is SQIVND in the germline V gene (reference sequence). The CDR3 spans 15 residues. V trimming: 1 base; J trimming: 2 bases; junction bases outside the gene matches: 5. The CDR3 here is CASSIVAGVPYEQYF. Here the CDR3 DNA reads TGTGCCAGTAGTATAGTTGCGGGAGTTCCCTACGAGCAGTACTTC.

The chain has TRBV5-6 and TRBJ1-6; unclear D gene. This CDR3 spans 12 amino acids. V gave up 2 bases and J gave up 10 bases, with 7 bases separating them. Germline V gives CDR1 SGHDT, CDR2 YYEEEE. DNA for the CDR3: TGTGCCAGCAGCTTTGTGGGCTCACCCCTCCACTTT. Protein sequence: CASSFVGSPLHF.

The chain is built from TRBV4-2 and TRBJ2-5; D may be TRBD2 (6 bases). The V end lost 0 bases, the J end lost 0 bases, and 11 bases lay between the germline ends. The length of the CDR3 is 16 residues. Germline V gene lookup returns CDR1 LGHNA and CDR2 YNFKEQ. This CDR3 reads CASSQETGAYQETQYF. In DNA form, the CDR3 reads TGTGCCAGCAGCCAAGAAACGGGAGCGTACCAAGAGACCCAGTACTTC.

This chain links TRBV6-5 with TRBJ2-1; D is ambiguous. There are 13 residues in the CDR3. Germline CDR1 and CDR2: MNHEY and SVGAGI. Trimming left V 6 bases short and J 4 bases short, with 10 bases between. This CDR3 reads CASSAIIYNEQFF. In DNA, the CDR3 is TGTGCCAGCAGCGCTATCATTTACAATGAGCAGTTCTTC.

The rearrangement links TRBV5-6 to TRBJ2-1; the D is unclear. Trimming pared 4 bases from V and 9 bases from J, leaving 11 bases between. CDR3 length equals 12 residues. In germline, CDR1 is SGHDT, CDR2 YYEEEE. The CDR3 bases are TGTGCCAGCAGCCCTGGCTCGGGTGAGCAGTTCTTC. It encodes CASSPGSGEQFF.

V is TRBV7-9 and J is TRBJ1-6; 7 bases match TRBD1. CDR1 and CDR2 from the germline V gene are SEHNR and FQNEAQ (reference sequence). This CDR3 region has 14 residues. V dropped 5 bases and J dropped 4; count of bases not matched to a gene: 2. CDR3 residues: CASSMGQYNSPLHF. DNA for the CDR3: TGTGCCAGCAGCATGGGACAGTATAATTCACCCCTCCACTTT.

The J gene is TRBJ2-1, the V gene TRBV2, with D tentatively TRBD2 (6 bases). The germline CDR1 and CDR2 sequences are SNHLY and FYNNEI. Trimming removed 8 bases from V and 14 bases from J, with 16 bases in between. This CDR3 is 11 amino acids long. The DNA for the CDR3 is TGTGCCAGCGGTAACGGGGGTTTAAAGTTCTTC. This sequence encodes CASGNGGLKFF.

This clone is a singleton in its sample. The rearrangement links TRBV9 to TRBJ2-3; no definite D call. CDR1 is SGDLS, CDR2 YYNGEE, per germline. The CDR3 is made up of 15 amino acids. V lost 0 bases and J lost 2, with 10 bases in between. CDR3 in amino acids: CASSVGGRLTDTQYF. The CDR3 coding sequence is TGTGCCAGCAGCGTAGGAGGCAGACTCACAGATACGCAGTATTTT.

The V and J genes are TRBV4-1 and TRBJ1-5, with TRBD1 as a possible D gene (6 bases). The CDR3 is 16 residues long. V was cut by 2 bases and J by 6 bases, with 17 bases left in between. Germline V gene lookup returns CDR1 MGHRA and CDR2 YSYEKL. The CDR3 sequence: CASSQPMARGGQPQHF. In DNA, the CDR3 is TGCGCCAGCAGCCAACCAATGGCGAGAGGGGGTCAGCCCCAGCATTTT.

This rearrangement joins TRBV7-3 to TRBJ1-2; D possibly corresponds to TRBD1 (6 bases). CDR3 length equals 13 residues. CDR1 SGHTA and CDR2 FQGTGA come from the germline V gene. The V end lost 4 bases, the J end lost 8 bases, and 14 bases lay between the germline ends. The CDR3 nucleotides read TGTGCCAGCAGCTGGGGGGATGACAGGGGCTACACCTTC. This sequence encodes CASSWGDDRGYTF.

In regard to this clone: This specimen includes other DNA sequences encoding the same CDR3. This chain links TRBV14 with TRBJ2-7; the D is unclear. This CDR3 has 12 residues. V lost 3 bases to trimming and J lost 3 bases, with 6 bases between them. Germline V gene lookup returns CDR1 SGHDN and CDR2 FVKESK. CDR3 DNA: TGTGCCAGCAGCCACTACAACTACGAGCAGTACTTC. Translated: CASSHYNYEQYF.

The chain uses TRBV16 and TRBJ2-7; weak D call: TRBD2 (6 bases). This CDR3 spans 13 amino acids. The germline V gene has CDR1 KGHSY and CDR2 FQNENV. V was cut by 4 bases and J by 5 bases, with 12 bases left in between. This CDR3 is CASSPRTNHEQYF. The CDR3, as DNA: TGTGCCAGCAGCCCCCGGACTAATCACGAGCAGTACTTC.

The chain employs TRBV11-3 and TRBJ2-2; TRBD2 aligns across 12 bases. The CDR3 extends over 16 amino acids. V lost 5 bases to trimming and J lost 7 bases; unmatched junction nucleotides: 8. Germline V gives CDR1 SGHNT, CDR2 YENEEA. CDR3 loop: CASSPSGRALGGELFF. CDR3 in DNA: TGTGCCAGCAGCCCTAGCGGGAGGGCCTTAGGCGGGGAGCTGTTTTTT.

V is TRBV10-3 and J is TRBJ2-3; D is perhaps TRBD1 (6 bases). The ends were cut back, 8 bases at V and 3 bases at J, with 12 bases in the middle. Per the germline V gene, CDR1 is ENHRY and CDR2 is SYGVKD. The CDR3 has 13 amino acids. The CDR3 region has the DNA TGTGCCATCTGGGGGCGCGGGACAGATACGCAGTATTTT. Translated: CAIWGRGTDTQYF.

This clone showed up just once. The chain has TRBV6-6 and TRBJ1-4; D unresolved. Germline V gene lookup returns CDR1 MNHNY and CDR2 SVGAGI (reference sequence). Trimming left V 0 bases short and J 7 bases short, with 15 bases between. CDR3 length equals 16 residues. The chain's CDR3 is CASSYSVGQGPEKLFF. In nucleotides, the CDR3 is TGTGCCAGCAGTTACTCCGTCGGGCAAGGTCCTGAAAAACTGTTTTTT.